The 29 T cell receptor beta chains below come from one sample, sequenced in a study of Ad26.COV2.S vaccination and SARS-CoV-2 variants. This sample's treatment: about 20 received Ad26.COV2.S at low or high dose, single or two shots; about 5 received placebo; per-sample allocation not given. Day 63 following the first vaccine or placebo injection was when the samples were taken. Sequencing used immunoSEQ multiplex PCR; TCRdb keeps in-frame clones, though not all of them. Here the sample spans about 390,000 clones, roughly nine tenths being singletons. The source material was peripheral blood, sampled in a trial of Ad26.COV2.S vaccine versus placebo. These TCRs come from a person aged 18 to 59 who received the Ad26.COV2.S COVID-19 vaccine or a placebo.

The genes are TRBV5-4 and TRBJ2-3; 8 bases map to TRBD1. CDR1 and CDR2 (germline): SGHNT, YYREEE (reference sequence). With 4 bases clipped from V and 3 bases from J, the junction kept 7 bases outside the gene matches. CDR3 size: 15 residues. The CDR3 DNA reads as TGTGCCAGCAGCCGGCGGGACAGGATAACAGATACGCAGTATTTT. Its protein is CASSRRDRITDTQYF.

V is TRBV7-6 and J is TRBJ2-5; tentatively, D is TRBD2 (5 bases). Looked up from germline, CDR1 is SGHVS and CDR2 is FNYEAQ. With 4 bases removed from V and 1 base from J, the gap between germline ends came to 10 bases. This CDR3 is built from 14 residues. The CDR3 loop is CASSYRGLQETQYF. CDR3 coding DNA: TGTGCCAGCAGCTATAGAGGGCTCCAAGAGACCCAGTACTTC. Using reference TRBV7-6 and TRBJ2-5 for the parts outside the CDR3, the full variable domain is GAGVSQSPRYKVTKRGQDVALRCDPISGHVSLYWYRQALGQGPEFLTYFNYEAQQDKSGLPNDRFSAERPEGSISTLTIQRTEQRDSAMYRCASSYRGLQETQYFGPGTRLLVL.

This chain uses TRBV5-1 with TRBJ1-3; 9 bases line up with TRBD1. V was pared by 0 bases and J by 4 bases, with 5 bases of the junction left unmatched. CDR3 length: 16 amino acids. Germline V gene data show CDR1 as SGHRS and CDR2 as YFSETQ. The CDR3 coding sequence is TGCGCCAGCAGCTTGGCGGGACAGGGAAGAGGAAACACCATATATTTT. Amino acid sequence: CASSLAGQGRGNTIYF.

This chain connects TRBV3-1 (or the pseudogene TRBV3-2) to TRBJ2-3, with no clear D. Germline CDR1 and CDR2: LGHDT and YNNKEL (reference sequence). Trimming pared 0 bases from V and 11 bases from J, leaving 6 bases between. CDR3 length: 11 residues. CDR3 in DNA: TGTGCCAGCAGCCAAGATAGGAGGCAGTATTTT. Protein sequence: CASSQDRRQYF.

The chain employs TRBV7-2 and TRBJ1-2, with D unresolved. V gave up 5 bases and J gave up 1 base, with 8 bases separating them. Germline V gene data show CDR1 as SGHTA and CDR2 as FQGNSA. CDR3 size: 13 residues. The CDR3: CASSPGVNYGYTF. The CDR3 region has the DNA TGTGCCAGCAGCCCAGGAGTTAACTATGGCTACACCTTC.

The sample holds one count of this clone. The rearrangement uses TRBV6-2 or TRBV6-3 and TRBJ2-5, with D perhaps TRBD2 (6 bases). V was shortened by 7 bases and J by 5 bases, with 17 bases between the two germline ends. CDR1 and CDR2 (germline): MNHEY, SVGEGT. This CDR3 has 14 residues. CDR3 sequence: CASTPLEGMETQYF. The DNA of the CDR3 is TGTGCCAGCACCCCGTTGGAGGGGATGGAGACCCAGTACTTC.

This chain uses TRBV6-5 with TRBJ2-7; D not resolved. The germline V and J ends were trimmed by 6 bases and 6 bases, with 12 bases remaining between them. Germline V gene data show CDR1 as MNHEY and CDR2 as SVGAGI. The CDR3 spans 12 residues. CDR3 sequence: CASSRLLFEQYF. CDR3 DNA: TGTGCCAGCAGCCGCCTCCTCTTCGAGCAGTACTTC.

The rearrangement uses TRBV5-6 and TRBJ2-3; TRBD2 aligns across 9 bases. J gave up 0 bases and V 0 bases, and 8 bases lay outside the gene matches. The germline V gene encodes CDR1 SGHDT and CDR2 YYEEEE. CDR3 size: 18 residues. The chain's CDR3 is CASSLAEASGASTDTQYF. Written as DNA, the CDR3 is TGTGCCAGCAGCTTGGCCGAGGCTAGCGGGGCTAGCACAGATACGCAGTATTTT.

This clone was seen just once. This rearrangement joins TRBV9 to TRBJ1-6; the D gene is possibly TRBD1 (5 bases). The CDR3 spans 10 residues. CDR1 and CDR2 (germline): SGDLS, YYNGEE. Trimming removed 10 bases from V and 10 bases from J, with 9 bases in between. CDR3 in amino acids: CAGGGSPLHF. For the CDR3, the DNA is TGTGCCGGCGGGGGATCACCCCTCCACTTT.

The rearrangement uses TRBV10-3 and TRBJ1-2; D call uncertain. Germline-derived CDR1 and CDR2 are ENHRY and SYGVKD. The CDR3 consists of 17 residues. Trimming removed 0 bases from V and 3 bases from J, with 17 bases in between. CDR3 nucleotides: TGTGCCATCAGTGAGTCACTTCTTGACCCGGGGTACTATGGCTACACCTTC. This sequence encodes CAISESLLDPGYYGYTF.

This chain joins TRBV29-1 and TRBJ1-1; TRBD1 is a possible D gene (6 bases). Germline V lookup: CDR1 SQVTM, CDR2 ANQGSEA. This CDR3 contains 16 residues. V was trimmed by 2 bases and J by 1 base, leaving 17 bases between them. CDR3 sequence reads: CSVEIWVGRGNTEAFF. The CDR3 coding sequence is TGCAGCGTTGAAATTTGGGTAGGCAGGGGGAACACTGAAGCTTTCTTT.

The chain links TRBV7-8 to TRBJ2-7, with D unresolved. CDR1 and CDR2 (germline): SGHVS, FQNEAQ. Trimming pared 0 bases from V and 1 base from J, leaving 10 bases between. CDR3 size: 15 residues. This CDR3 is CASSLATAGSYEQYF. In nucleotides, the CDR3 is TGTGCCAGCAGCTTAGCTACGGCCGGTTCCTACGAGCAGTACTTC.

The chain carries TRBV10-3 and TRBJ1-5, with 7 nucleotides matching TRBD1. V trimming: 6 bases; J trimming: 2 bases; junction bases outside the gene matches: 4. The length of the CDR3 is 14 residues. The germline gives CDR1 ENHRY, CDR2 SYGVKD. The CDR3 protein is CAIRGTEGNQPQHF. For the CDR3, the DNA is TGTGCCATCAGGGGGACAGAGGGCAATCAGCCCCAGCATTTT.

The V and J genes are TRBV11-2 and TRBJ1-5; 7 bases map to TRBD1. Germline CDR1 and CDR2: SGHAT and FQNNGV. The J segment lost 2 bases and the V segment lost 5 bases, leaving 12 bases of the junction unmatched. The CDR3 sequence is 17 residues long. Here the CDR3 DNA reads TGTGCCAGCAGCCAACCTGACAGGGAGGTGGGCAATCAGCCCCAGCATTTT. Translated, it gives CASSQPDREVGNQPQHF. The whole variable domain, remainder taken from reference TRBV11-2 and TRBJ1-5, is EAGVAQSPRYKIIEKRQSVAFWCNPISGHATLYWYQQILGQGPKLLIQFQNNGVVDDSQLPKDRFSAERLKGVDSTLKIQPAKLEDSAVYLCASSQPDREVGNQPQHFGDGTRLSIL.

The chain carries TRBV19 and TRBJ2-7, with D perhaps given as TRBD1 or TRBD2 (5 bases each). The CDR3 sequence is 13 residues long. V was shortened by 11 bases and J by 4 bases, with 18 bases between the two germline ends. Per germline, CDR1 LNHDA and CDR2 SQIVND (reference sequence). The CDR3 DNA reads TGTGCCTCACGAGGGGCAGGCGTTTACGAGCAGTACTTC. Residues: CASRGAGVYEQYF.

On this clone itself: This specimen includes other DNA sequences encoding the same CDR3. This sequence joins TRBV3-1 (or the pseudogene TRBV3-2) and TRBJ2-3; D call uncertain. Trimming removed 0 bases from V and 4 bases from J, with 5 bases in between. The CDR3 covers 13 residues. In germline, CDR1 is LGHDT, CDR2 YNNKEL (reference sequence). This CDR3 reads CASSQEVADTQYF. The CDR3 bases are TGTGCCAGCAGCCAAGAGGTGGCAGATACGCAGTATTTT.

This chain uses TRBV29-1 with TRBJ2-3; 7 positions agree with TRBD1. This CDR3 has 16 amino acids. V dropped 2 bases and J dropped 5; count of bases not matched to a gene: 13. Germline lookup yields CDR1 SQVTM and CDR2 ANQGSEA. CDR3 sequence reads: CSVETGDRSRLDTQYF. As DNA, the CDR3 is TGCAGCGTTGAAACAGGGGACCGATCCCGCCTAGATACGCAGTATTTT.

The gene calls are TRBV6-5 and TRBJ2-7; D gene ambiguous. V was pared by 6 bases and J by 5 bases, with 8 bases between. The CDR3 has 11 amino acids. Per germline, CDR1 MNHEY and CDR2 SVGAGI. CDR3 nucleotide sequence: TGTGCCAGCAGGGGTGGGGACGAGCAGTACTTC. This sequence encodes CASRGGDEQYF.

This chain uses TRBV2 with TRBJ2-5, with TRBD1 matching 7 bases. Germline CDR1 SNHLY, CDR2 FYNNEI. The CDR3 loop spans 13 amino acids. The trim removed 6 bases at V and 3 bases at J, leaving 4 bases unmatched. The CDR3 reads CASSRDSEETQYF. As DNA, the CDR3 is TGTGCCAGCAGCCGGGACAGCGAAGAGACCCAGTACTTC.

The V gene is TRBV9, the J gene TRBJ2-3; maybe TRBD2 (5 bases). This CDR3 has 12 residues. Germline values: CDR1 SGDLS, CDR2 YYNGEE. Trimming took off 4 bases at V and 6 bases at J, with 9 bases between the two ends. The chain's CDR3 is CASSPGEDTQYF. The CDR3 nucleotides are TGTGCCAGCAGCCCCGGGGAGGATACGCAGTATTTT.

The chain is built from TRBV5-5 and TRBJ2-7; 9 bases align to TRBD2. From germline, CDR1 is SGHKS and CDR2 YYEKEE (reference sequence). V lost 6 bases, J lost 4 bases, and 8 bases stayed unmatched. The CDR3 runs to 14 residues. The CDR3 DNA reads TGTGCCAGCAACCAACTAGCGGGTTCATACGAGCAGTACTTC. This gives the protein CASNQLAGSYEQYF.

The chain joins TRBV5-8 to TRBJ1-3; maybe TRBD1 (6 bases). The CDR3 totals 17 residues. Trimming removed 2 bases from V and 2 bases from J, with 17 bases in between. The germline gives CDR1 SGHTS, CDR2 YDEGEE. Written as DNA, the CDR3 is TGTGCCAGCAGCTTAGTGGGGACATACAATACTGGAAACACCATATATTTT. Translation: CASSLVGTYNTGNTIYF.

This chain links TRBV10-3 with TRBJ2-7; 8 bases agree with TRBD1. Trimming took 5 bases from V and 6 from J; bases not matched to a gene: 6. The CDR3 is made up of 13 amino acids. Per the germline V gene, CDR1 is ENHRY and CDR2 is SYGVKD. Written as DNA, the CDR3 is TGTGCCATCAGTACGGACAGGGAGACCGAGCAGTACTTC. Translation: CAISTDRETEQYF.

This chain joins TRBV5-5 and TRBJ2-7; tentatively, D is TRBD1 or TRBD2 (5 bases each). Trimming shortened V by 7 bases and J by 2 bases, and 19 bases separated the two germline ends. In germline, CDR1 is SGHKS, CDR2 YYEKEE (reference sequence). CDR3 length equals 15 residues. The CDR3 DNA sequence: TGTGCCAGCGCCGGGACCAGTGAAGTAACCTACGAGCAGTACTTC. This translates into CASAGTSEVTYEQYF.

J is TRBJ2-3 and V is TRBV6-5, with TRBD1 identical over 10 bases. V lost 4 bases to trimming and J lost 8 bases; unmatched junction nucleotides: 6. The CDR3 runs 14 residues. Germline values: CDR1 MNHEY, CDR2 SVGAGI. The CDR3 reads CASSSGQGVGTQYF. The CDR3 coding sequence is TGTGCCAGCAGTTCTGGACAGGGGGTAGGTACGCAGTATTTT.

CDR3: CASSYGMAENREQYF. Here the CDR3 DNA reads TGTGCCAGCAGTTACGGTATGGCCGAGAATCGCGAGCAGTACTTC. The chain couples TRBV6-5 to TRBJ2-7; D call uncertain. V was pared by 2 bases and J by 6 bases, with 17 bases between. The CDR3 has 15 residues. Looked up from germline, CDR1 is MNHEY and CDR2 is SVGAGI.

This chain links TRBV19 with TRBJ2-3; D perhaps matches TRBD1 (6 bases). Trimming removed 4 bases at V and 6 bases at J, with 11 bases between. From germline, CDR1 is LNHDA and CDR2 SQIVND (reference sequence). This CDR3 spans 13 amino acids. The CDR3 is CASSTDSPDTQYF. The CDR3 DNA reads as TGTGCCAGTAGTACGGACAGCCCGGATACGCAGTATTTT.

The rearrangement uses TRBV4-3 and TRBJ2-7, with 7 positions matching TRBD1. Trimming at V came to 4 bases and at J to 2 bases, leaving 8 bases not matched to a gene. The germline V gene encodes CDR1 LGHNA and CDR2 YSLEER. This CDR3 region has 15 residues. CDR3 protein: CASSRTTGDTYEQYF. The CDR3 DNA follows: TGCGCCAGCAGCCGCACAACAGGGGACACCTACGAGCAGTACTTC.

The gene calls are TRBV10-3 and TRBJ1-2; D not resolved. The ends were cut back, 7 bases at V and 5 bases at J, with 17 bases in the middle. Germline CDR1 ENHRY, CDR2 SYGVKD. This CDR3 is 14 amino acids long. The CDR3 sequence is CAINRRTDPYGYTF. In DNA form, the CDR3 reads TGTGCCATCAATCGTCGGACGGATCCTTATGGCTACACCTTC.